The 28 T cell receptor beta chains given below trace back to one sample, sequenced in a study of T cells in tuberculosis. Some clones are missing from TCRdb's copy, which holds only in-frame ones; the method was immunoSEQ multiplex PCR. The data hold about 38,000 clones, with around 94% observed a single time. This sample's time point: new active TB diagnosis, blood taken before or within 7 days of starting treatment. Sample: PBMCs, taken at tuberculosis diagnosis. The receptors come from an adult with tuberculosis.

V is TRBV2 and J is TRBJ1-2; no reliable D call. Germline V gene sequence: CDR1 SNHLY, CDR2 FYNNEI. V gave up 7 bases and J gave up 2 bases, with 14 bases separating them. The CDR3 runs to 14 residues. Written as DNA, the CDR3 is TGTGCCAGCACCCTGGGAGGGAACAACTATGGCTACACCTTC. Amino acid sequence: CASTLGGNNYGYTF.

The rearrangement uses TRBV11-3 and TRBJ1-2; the match to TRBD1 covers 10 bases. CDR3 length: 18 residues. Germline V gene data show CDR1 as SGHNT and CDR2 as YENEEA. J was trimmed by 7 bases and V by 5 bases; bases with no gene match: 19. For the CDR3, the DNA is TGTGCCAGCAGCCCCCGGGAGGGAGAGACAGGGGGCCAGCCTGGCTACACCTTC. The encoded protein is CASSPREGETGGQPGYTF.

The chain links TRBV10-3 to TRBJ2-1; 8 nucleotides line up with TRBD2. The CDR3 is 14 residues long. The germline CDR1 and CDR2 sequences are ENHRY and SYGVKD. The V and J ends lost 6 bases and 8 bases, in that order; junction bases with no gene match: 9. The CDR3 loop reads CAISRGGWSDEQFF. In nucleotides, the CDR3 is TGTGCCATCAGCCGGGGGGGTTGGTCCGATGAGCAGTTCTTC.

This clone was counted a few times. V usage is TRBV19 and J usage is TRBJ1-5; D unclear. Per the germline V gene, CDR1 is LNHDA and CDR2 is SQIVND (reference sequence). Trimming took off 4 bases at V and 6 bases at J, with 16 bases between the two ends. The length of the CDR3 is 15 residues. The CDR3 sequence is CASSNGVGFSQPQHF. In DNA, the CDR3 is TGTGCCAGTAGTAACGGTGTCGGGTTCTCTCAGCCCCAGCATTTT.

This clone has a single count. The rearrangement uses TRBV6-5 and TRBJ2-5, with a tentative D call TRBD1 (6 bases). The CDR3 runs 15 residues. V was cut by 6 bases and J by 1 base, with 15 bases left in between. The germline gives CDR1 MNHEY, CDR2 SVGAGI. The CDR3 bases are TGTGCCAGCAGACGGGCAGGGGCCGTCCAAGAGACCCAGTACTTC. It codes for CASRRAGAVQETQYF.

J is TRBJ1-3 and V is TRBV18; no clear D gene. V dropped 2 bases and J dropped 11 bases, with 16 bases sitting between them. The germline V gene has CDR1 KGHSH and CDR2 LQKENI. The CDR3 runs 14 residues. This CDR3 reads CASSPSITLSAIYF. CDR3 nucleotide sequence: TGTGCCAGCTCACCATCAATCACCCTGAGCGCCATATATTTT.

This chain joins TRBV12-5 and TRBJ1-2; TRBD1 aligns across 7 bases. Unmatched junction bases numbered 8, after V lost 5 bases and J lost 5 bases. The CDR3 is made up of 14 amino acids. Germline V gives CDR1 LGHNT, CDR2 FRNRAP. The CDR3 bases are TGTGCTAGTGGTCCCGGGACAGCTCTTTATGGCTACACCTTC. It translates to CASGPGTALYGYTF.

The count of this clone is one. The genes are TRBV28 and TRBJ1-6; D is unresolved. The germline V gene has CDR1 MDHEN and CDR2 SYDVKM. Trimming took off 8 bases at V and 7 bases at J, with 15 bases between the two ends. This CDR3 has 14 residues. CDR3 sequence reads: CASLPVGENSPLHF. DNA of the CDR3: TGTGCCAGCCTACCAGTGGGCGAGAATTCACCCCTCCACTTT.

V usage is TRBV28 and J usage is TRBJ1-2; perhaps TRBD1 as D (6 bases). Germline CDR1 MDHEN, CDR2 SYDVKM. This CDR3 region has 14 residues. The V end was cut by 2 bases, the J end by 12 bases, with 19 bases between. The CDR3 DNA reads as TGTGCCAGCAGTTTACTCGACGGACAGCTAGGTGACACCTTC. It encodes CASSLLDGQLGDTF.

This clone has only a few counts. The chain has TRBV18 and TRBJ1-4; D is perhaps TRBD1 (5 bases). V was trimmed by 0 bases and J by 8 bases, leaving 13 bases between them. Germline V lookup: CDR1 KGHSH, CDR2 LQKENI. There are 15 residues in the CDR3. CDR3 in amino acids: CASSPPAGDREKLFF. The CDR3 nucleotides read TGTGCCAGCTCACCACCCGCGGGGGATCGAGAAAAACTGTTTTTT.

The V and J genes are TRBV19 and TRBJ1-1; D not resolved. The CDR3 totals 13 residues. The V end lost 5 bases, the J end lost 10 bases, and 17 bases lay between the germline ends. Germline V gives CDR1 LNHDA, CDR2 SQIVND (reference sequence). The CDR3 DNA follows: TGTGCCAGTAGTCCTAACATGGGCAACACAGCTTTCTTT. Amino acid sequence: CASSPNMGNTAFF.

The rearrangement links TRBV7-3 to TRBJ1-2, with D possibly being TRBD1 (5 bases). Germline V gene sequence: CDR1 SGHTA, CDR2 FQGTGA. CDR3 length: 15 residues. V lost 2 bases, J lost 2 bases, and 12 bases lay in between. CDR3 sequence (DNA): TGTGCCAGCAGCTTAGGGGGGATGTCAAACTATGGCTACACCTTC. This sequence encodes CASSLGGMSNYGYTF.

This chain uses TRBV30 with TRBJ2-5; 8 bases agree with TRBD2. This CDR3 region has 14 residues. Germline V lookup: CDR1 GTSNPN, CDR2 SVGIG (reference sequence). With 1 base clipped from V and 5 bases from J, the junction kept 6 bases outside the gene matches. CDR3 amino acids: CAWSAGGAHETQYF. The CDR3 DNA is TGTGCCTGGAGTGCCGGGGGGGCTCATGAGACCCAGTACTTC.

The chain recombines TRBV5-1 with TRBJ2-2, with D possibly TRBD1 on 5 matching bases. Germline assignment: CDR1 SGHRS and CDR2 YFSETQ. There are 15 residues in the CDR3. Trimming removed 2 bases at V and 5 bases at J, with 13 bases between. The CDR3 protein is CASSFLAGMTGELFF. The CDR3 nucleotides are TGCGCCAGCAGCTTTCTGGCAGGGATGACCGGGGAGCTGTTTTTT.

This clone is deemed medium-sized. This CDR3 is also generated by other DNA sequences in the sample. The gene calls are TRBV6-1 and TRBJ1-3, with 7 bases fitting TRBD1. Germline CDR1 MNHNS, CDR2 SASEGT. The CDR3 has 14 residues. Unmatched junction bases numbered 0, after V lost 1 base and J lost 3 bases. The CDR3 DNA is TGTGCCAGCAGTGAAGGACAGGGTGGAAACACCATATATTTT. Its protein is CASSEGQGGNTIYF.

The rearrangement links TRBV28 to TRBJ1-4; maybe TRBD1 (5 bases). CDR3 length: 16 residues. V shed 3 bases and J shed 0 bases, with 11 bases lying between them. Looked up from germline, CDR1 is MDHEN and CDR2 is SYDVKM. DNA of the CDR3: TGTGCCAGCAGTTTGGGCGGGGGAGCAACTAATGAAAAACTGTTTTTT. This translates into CASSLGGGATNEKLFF.

V gene TRBV5-1 combines with J gene TRBJ2-3; 13 bases line up with TRBD2. The germline CDR1 and CDR2 sequences are SGHRS and YFSETQ. With V trimmed by 0 bases and J by 3 bases, 4 bases remained unmatched. The CDR3 has 17 amino acids. CDR3 nucleotides: TGCGCCAGCAGCTTGGCGCCGGGACTAGCGGGAACAGATACGCAGTATTTT. Translating gives CASSLAPGLAGTDTQYF.

The chain couples TRBV29-1 to TRBJ2-5; 8 bases agree with TRBD2. Trimming cost V 6 bases and J 5 bases; bases outside gene matches: 11. In germline, CDR1 is SQVTM, CDR2 ANQGSEA. The CDR3 sequence is 14 residues long. CDR3 sequence: CSVEPGLGKETQYF. In DNA form, the CDR3 reads TGCAGCGTCGAACCGGGACTAGGGAAGGAGACCCAGTACTTC.

The DNA for the CDR3 is TGCGCCAGCAGCTTAGCAGGGGACAATGAAAAACTGTTTTTT. This encodes CASSLAGDNEKLFF. The chain is built from TRBV5-1 and TRBJ1-4; perhaps TRBD1 as D (6 bases). The ends were cut back, 2 bases at V and 5 bases at J, with 10 bases in the middle. This CDR3 region has 14 residues. CDR1 and CDR2 from the germline V gene are SGHRS and YFSETQ.

This chain uses TRBV6-5 with TRBJ1-4; D uncertain. Per germline, CDR1 MNHEY and CDR2 SVGAGI. There are 15 residues in the CDR3. V lost 0 bases to trimming and J lost 7 bases, with 12 bases between them. The CDR3: CASSYSRSGGEKLFF. The DNA of the CDR3 is TGTGCCAGCAGTTACTCGCGGTCAGGAGGTGAAAAACTGTTTTTT.

The chain recombines TRBV11-3 with TRBJ1-6, with a weak D call TRBD1 (5 bases). Germline V CDR1 and CDR2: SGHNT, YENEEA. The V end was cut by 1 base, the J end by 10 bases, with 11 bases between. The CDR3 covers 14 residues. CDR3 DNA: TGTGCCAGCAGCTTAGTTGACAACAGGTCACCCCTCCACTTT. This encodes CASSLVDNRSPLHF.

This clone was detected once. The chain couples TRBV7-2 to TRBJ2-1; 9 bases are shared with TRBD1. The CDR3 is 17 residues long. Unmatched junction bases numbered 13, after V lost 1 base and J lost 9 bases. The germline CDR1 and CDR2 sequences are SGHTA and FQGNSA. DNA for the CDR3: TGTGCCAGCAGCTTAGTCTGGACCGGGACAGGGTGGTCTGAGCAGTTCTTC. Its protein product is CASSLVWTGTGWSEQFF.

This clone was seen only once. This chain connects TRBV7-8 to TRBJ1-2, with 9 bases aligning to TRBD1. The V gene end was trimmed by 6 bases and the J gene end by 4 bases; junction bases not matched to a gene: 9. In germline, CDR1 is SGHVS, CDR2 FQNEAQ. This CDR3 has 15 residues. The CDR3 nucleotides are TGTGCCAGCAGTAAGGACAGGGGACATGCCTATGGCTACACCTTC. This encodes CASSKDRGHAYGYTF. The full variable domain, in which reference TRBV7-8 and TRBJ1-2 provide the parts outside the CDR3, is GAGVSQSPRYKVAKRGQDVALRCDPISGHVSLFWYQQALGQGPEFLTYFQNEAQLDKSGLPSDRFFAERPEGSVSTLKIQRTQQEDSAVYLCASSKDRGHAYGYTFGSGTRLTVV.

The chain carries TRBV6-1 and TRBJ2-1; 13 bases match TRBD2. The V gene's germline CDR1 is MNHNS and CDR2 SASEGT. After removal of 4 bases from V and 8 bases from J, the junction contained 2 bases not matched to a gene. CDR3 size: 14 residues. The DNA for the CDR3 is TGTGCCAGCAGTGGACTAGCGGGAGGCCATGAGCAGTTCTTC. This sequence encodes CASSGLAGGHEQFF.

The count of this clone is one. Written as DNA, the CDR3 is TGTGCCAGTAGTATAGAACTGTACAGGGAACTAGCGGGGGAGAGCACAGATACGCAGTATTTT. Translation gives CASSIELYRELAGESTDTQYF. This sequence joins TRBV19 and TRBJ2-3; 11 nucleotides agree with TRBD2. The CDR3 contains 21 residues. Germline values: CDR1 LNHDA, CDR2 SQIVND (reference sequence). The trim removed 0 bases at V and 0 bases at J, leaving 14 bases unmatched.

The chain uses TRBV7-3 and TRBJ1-1, with D unresolved. CDR1 is SGHTA and CDR2 is FQGTGA in the germline V gene. CDR3 length: 14 amino acids. V shed 6 bases and J shed 1 base, with 12 bases lying between them. The CDR3 protein is CASSTAAENTEAFF. DNA for the CDR3: TGTGCCAGCAGTACGGCAGCGGAGAACACTGAAGCTTTCTTT.

This rearrangement joins TRBV30 to TRBJ2-5; a possible D gene is TRBD1 (5 bases). The germline CDR1 and CDR2 sequences are GTSNPN and SVGIG (reference sequence). Trimming removed 4 bases at V and 3 bases at J, with 12 bases between. There are 13 residues in the CDR3. CDR3 DNA sequence: TGTGCCTGGACCAACTCCAGGGAAGAGACCCAGTACTTC. It yields the protein CAWTNSREETQYF.

This rearrangement joins TRBV5-4 to TRBJ2-1; no clear D gene. Trimming removed 2 bases at V and 7 bases at J, with 10 bases between. Germline loops: CDR1 SGHNT, CDR2 YYREEE (reference sequence). This CDR3 is 13 amino acids long. CDR3 bases: TGTGCCAGCAGCTTCCAACAGCAAAATGAGCAGTTCTTC. Its protein is CASSFQQQNEQFF. Supplemented by reference TRBV5-4 and TRBJ2-1, the full variable domain reads ETGVTQSPTHLIKTRGQQVTLRCSSQSGHNTVSWYQQALGQGPQFIFQYYREEENGRGNFPPRFSGLQFPNYSSELNVNALELDDSALYLCASSFQQQNEQFFGPGTRLTVL.